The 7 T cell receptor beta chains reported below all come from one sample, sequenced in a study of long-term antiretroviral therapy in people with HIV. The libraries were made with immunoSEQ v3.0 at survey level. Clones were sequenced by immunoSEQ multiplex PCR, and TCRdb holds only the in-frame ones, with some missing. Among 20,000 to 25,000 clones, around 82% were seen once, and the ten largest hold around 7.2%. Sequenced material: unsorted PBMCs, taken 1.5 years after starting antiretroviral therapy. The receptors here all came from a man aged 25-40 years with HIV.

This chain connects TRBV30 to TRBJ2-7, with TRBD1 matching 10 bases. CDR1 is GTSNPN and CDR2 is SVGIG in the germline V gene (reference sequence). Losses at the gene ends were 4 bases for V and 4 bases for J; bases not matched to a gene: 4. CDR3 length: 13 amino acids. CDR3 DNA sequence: TGTGCCTGGACCGGGACAGGGGTTTACGAGCAGTACTTC. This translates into CAWTGTGVYEQYF.

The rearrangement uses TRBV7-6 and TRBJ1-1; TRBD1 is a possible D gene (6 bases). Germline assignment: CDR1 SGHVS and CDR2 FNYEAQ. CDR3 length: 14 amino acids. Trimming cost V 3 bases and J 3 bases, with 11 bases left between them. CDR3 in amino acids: CASSFAGVDTEAFF. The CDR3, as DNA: TGTGCCAGCAGCTTCGCAGGGGTCGACACTGAAGCTTTCTTT.

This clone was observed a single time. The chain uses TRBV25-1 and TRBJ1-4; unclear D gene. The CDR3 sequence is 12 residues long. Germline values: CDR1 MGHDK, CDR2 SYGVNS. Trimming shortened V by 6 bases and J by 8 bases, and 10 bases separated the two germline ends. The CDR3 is CASRGLREKLFF. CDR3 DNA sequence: TGTGCCAGCAGGGGGTTACGAGAAAAACTGTTTTTT.

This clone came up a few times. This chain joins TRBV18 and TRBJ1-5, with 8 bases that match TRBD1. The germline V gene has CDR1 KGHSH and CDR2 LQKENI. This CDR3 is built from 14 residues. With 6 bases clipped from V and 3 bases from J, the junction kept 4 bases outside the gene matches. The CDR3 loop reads CASSPTGANQPQHF. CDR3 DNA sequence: TGTGCCAGCTCTCCGACAGGGGCCAATCAGCCCCAGCATTTT.

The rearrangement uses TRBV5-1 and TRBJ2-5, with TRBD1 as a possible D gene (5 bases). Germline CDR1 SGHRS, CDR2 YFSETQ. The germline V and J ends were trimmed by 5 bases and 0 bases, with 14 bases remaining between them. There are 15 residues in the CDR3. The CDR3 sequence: CASRPLTEYQETQYF. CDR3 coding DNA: TGCGCCAGCAGGCCGTTGACAGAGTACCAAGAGACCCAGTACTTC.

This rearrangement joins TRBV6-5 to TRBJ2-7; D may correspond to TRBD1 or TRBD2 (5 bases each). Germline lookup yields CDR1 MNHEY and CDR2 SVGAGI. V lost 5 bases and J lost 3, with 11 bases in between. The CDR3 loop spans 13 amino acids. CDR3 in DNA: TGTGCCAGCAGTCCCGGGACCCTCTACGAGCAGTACTTC. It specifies CASSPGTLYEQYF.

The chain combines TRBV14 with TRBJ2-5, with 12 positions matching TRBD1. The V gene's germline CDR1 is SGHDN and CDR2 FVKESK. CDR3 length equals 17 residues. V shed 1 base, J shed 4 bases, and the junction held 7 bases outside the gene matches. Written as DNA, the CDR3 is TGTGCCAGCAGCCAAGCTACGGGACAGGGGGCGCGAGAGACCCAGTACTTC. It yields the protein CASSQATGQGARETQYF.